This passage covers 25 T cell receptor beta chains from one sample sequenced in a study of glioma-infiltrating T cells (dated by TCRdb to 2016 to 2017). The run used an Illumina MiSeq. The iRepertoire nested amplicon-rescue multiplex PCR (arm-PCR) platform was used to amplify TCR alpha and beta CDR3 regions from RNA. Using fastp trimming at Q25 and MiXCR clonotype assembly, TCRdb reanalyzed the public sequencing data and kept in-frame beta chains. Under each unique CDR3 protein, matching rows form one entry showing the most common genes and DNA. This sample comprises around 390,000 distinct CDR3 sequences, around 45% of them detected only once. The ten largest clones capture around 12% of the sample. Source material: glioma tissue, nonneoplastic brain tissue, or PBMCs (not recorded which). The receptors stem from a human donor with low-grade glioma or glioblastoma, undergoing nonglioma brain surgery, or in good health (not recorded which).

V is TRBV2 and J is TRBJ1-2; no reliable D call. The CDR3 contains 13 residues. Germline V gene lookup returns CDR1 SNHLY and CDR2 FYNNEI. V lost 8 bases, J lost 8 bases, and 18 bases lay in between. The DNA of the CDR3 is TGTGCCAGCCGAATGCTGGGCCTCGCGGGCTACACCTTC. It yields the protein CASRMLGLAGYTF.

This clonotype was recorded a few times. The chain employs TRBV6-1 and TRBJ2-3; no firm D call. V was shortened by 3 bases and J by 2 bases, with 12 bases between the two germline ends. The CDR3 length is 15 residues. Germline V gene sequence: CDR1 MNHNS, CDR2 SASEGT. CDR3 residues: CASSEMVRNTDTQYF. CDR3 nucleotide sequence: TGTGCCAGCAGTGAGATGGTGCGGAACACAGATACGCAGTATTTT.

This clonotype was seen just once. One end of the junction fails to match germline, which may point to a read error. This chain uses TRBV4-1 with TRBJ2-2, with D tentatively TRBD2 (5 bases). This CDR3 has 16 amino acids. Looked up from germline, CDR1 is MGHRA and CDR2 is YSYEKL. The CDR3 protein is CASSPLAAANTGELYF. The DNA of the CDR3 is TGCGCCAGCAGCCCCCTGGCGGCAGCGAACACCGGGGAGCTGTATTTT.

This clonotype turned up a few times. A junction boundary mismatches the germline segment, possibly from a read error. The CDR3 sequence is CASRKPGQPYEQYF. The CDR3 DNA reads TGTGCCAGCAGGAAACCGGGACAGCCCTACGAGCAATACTTC. The V call is TRBV28, the J call TRBJ2-7, with TRBD1 matching over 7 bases. Germline V CDR1 and CDR2: MDHEN, SYDVKM. The CDR3 spans 14 residues.

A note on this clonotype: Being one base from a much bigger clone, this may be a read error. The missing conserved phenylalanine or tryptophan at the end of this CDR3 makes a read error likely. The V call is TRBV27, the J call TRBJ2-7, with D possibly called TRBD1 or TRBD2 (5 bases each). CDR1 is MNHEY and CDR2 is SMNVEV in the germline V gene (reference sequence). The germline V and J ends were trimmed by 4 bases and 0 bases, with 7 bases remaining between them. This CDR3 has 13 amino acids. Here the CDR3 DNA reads TGTGCCAGCAGTTCAGGGAGCTCCTACGAGCAGTACTCC. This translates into CASSSGSSYEQYS.

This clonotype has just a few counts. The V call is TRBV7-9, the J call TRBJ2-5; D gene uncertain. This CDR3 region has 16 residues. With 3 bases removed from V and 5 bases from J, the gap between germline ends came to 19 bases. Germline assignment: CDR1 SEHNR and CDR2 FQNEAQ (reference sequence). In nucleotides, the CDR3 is TGTGCCAGCAGCTTGGACCGGGCCCTTGTTGAGGAGACCCAGTACTTC. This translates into CASSLDRALVEETQYF.

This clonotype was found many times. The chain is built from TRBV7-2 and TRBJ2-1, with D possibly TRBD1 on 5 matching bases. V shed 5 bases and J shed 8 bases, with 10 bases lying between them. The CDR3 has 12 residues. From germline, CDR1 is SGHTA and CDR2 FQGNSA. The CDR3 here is CASSLMTDEQFF. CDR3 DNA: TGTGCCAGCAGCCTTATGACAGATGAGCAGTTCTTC.

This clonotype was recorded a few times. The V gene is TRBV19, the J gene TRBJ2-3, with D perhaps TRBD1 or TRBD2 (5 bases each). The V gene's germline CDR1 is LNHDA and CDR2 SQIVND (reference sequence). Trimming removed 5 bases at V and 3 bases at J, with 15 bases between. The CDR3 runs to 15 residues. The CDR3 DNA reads TGTGCCAGTAGTTGGGACCGCCGTGAAACAGATACGCAGTATTTT. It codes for CASSWDRRETDTQYF.

DNA of the CDR3: TGTGCCAGCAGCCCTCCGGGACAGGTGAACGAGCAGTACTTC. It specifies CASSPPGQVNEQYF. V gene TRBV28 combines with J gene TRBJ2-7; TRBD1 agrees at 8 bases. Trimming at V came to 6 bases and at J to 5 bases, leaving 9 bases not matched to a gene. This CDR3 is built from 14 residues. Germline V gene data show CDR1 as MDHEN and CDR2 as SYDVKM.

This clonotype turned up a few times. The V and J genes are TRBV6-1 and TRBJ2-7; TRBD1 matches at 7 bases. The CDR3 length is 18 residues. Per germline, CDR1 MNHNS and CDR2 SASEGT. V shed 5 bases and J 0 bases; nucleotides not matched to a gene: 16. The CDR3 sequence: CASSYYPPGQYSSYEQYF. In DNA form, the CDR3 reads TGTGCCAGCAGTTATTACCCTCCGGGACAGTATAGCTCCTACGAGCAGTACTTC.

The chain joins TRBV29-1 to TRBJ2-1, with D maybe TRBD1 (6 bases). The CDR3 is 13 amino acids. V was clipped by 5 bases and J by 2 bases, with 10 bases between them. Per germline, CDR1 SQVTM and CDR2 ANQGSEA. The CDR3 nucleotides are TGCAGCGTTAACCGACAGGCCTACAATGAGCAGTTCTTC. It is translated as CSVNRQAYNEQFF.

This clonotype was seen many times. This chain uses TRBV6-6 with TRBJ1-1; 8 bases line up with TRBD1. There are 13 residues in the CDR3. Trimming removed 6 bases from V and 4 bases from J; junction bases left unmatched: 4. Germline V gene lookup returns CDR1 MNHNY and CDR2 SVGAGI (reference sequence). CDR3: CASRQGAGTEAFF. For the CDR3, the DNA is TGTGCCAGCAGGCAGGGGGCCGGCACTGAAGCTTTCTTT.

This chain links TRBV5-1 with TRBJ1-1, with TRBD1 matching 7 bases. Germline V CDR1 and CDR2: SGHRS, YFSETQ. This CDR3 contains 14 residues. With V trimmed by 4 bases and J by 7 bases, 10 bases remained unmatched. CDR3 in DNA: TGCGCCAGCAGCCTTGACAGGGACCGGAGTGAAGCTTTCTTT. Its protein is CASSLDRDRSEAFF.

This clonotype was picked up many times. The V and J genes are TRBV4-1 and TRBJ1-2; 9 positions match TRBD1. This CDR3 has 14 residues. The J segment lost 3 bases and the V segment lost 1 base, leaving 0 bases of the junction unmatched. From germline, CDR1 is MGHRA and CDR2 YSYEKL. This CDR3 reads CASSQGDRDYGYTF. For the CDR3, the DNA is TGCGCCAGCAGCCAAGGGGACAGGGACTATGGCTACACCTTC.

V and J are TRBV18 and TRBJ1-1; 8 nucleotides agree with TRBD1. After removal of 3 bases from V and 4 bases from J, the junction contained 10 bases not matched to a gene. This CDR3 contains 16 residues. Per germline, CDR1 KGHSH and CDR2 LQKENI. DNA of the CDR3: TGTGCCAGCTCACCCCGCCTTGGACAGGGAGGCACTGAAGCTTTCTTT. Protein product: CASSPRLGQGGTEAFF.

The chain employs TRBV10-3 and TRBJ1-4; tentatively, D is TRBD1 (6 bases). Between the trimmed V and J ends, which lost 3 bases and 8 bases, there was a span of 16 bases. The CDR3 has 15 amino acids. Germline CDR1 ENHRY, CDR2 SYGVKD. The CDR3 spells CAISEGQGSEEKLFF. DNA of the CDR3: TGTGCCATCAGTGAAGGGCAGGGGTCGGAAGAAAAACTGTTTTTT.

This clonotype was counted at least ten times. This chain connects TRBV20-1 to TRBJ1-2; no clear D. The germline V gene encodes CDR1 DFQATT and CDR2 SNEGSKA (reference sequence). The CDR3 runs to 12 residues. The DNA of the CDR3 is TGCAGCGCCCTTTTGGGGAACTATGGCTACACCTTC. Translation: CSALLGNYGYTF.

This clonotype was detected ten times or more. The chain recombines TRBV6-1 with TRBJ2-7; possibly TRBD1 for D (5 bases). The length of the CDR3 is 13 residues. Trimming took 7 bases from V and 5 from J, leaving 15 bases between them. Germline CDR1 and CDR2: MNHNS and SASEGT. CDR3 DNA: TGTGCCAGCACCCGGCAGGGTTCCCACGAGCAGTACTTC. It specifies CASTRQGSHEQYF.

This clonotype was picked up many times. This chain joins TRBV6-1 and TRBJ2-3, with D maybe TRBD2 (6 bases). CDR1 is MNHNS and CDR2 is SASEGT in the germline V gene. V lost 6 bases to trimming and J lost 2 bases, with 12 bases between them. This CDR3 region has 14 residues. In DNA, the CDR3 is TGTGCCAGCAGGATGGGGACTCTCACAGATACGCAGTATTTT. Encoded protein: CASRMGTLTDTQYF.

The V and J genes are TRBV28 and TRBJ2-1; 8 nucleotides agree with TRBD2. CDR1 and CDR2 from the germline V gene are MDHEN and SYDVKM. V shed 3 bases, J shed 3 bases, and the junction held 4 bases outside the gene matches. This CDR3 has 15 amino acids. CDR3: CASSFPGLGYNEQFF. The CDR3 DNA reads TGTGCCAGCAGTTTCCCGGGACTAGGCTACAATGAGCAGTTCTTC.

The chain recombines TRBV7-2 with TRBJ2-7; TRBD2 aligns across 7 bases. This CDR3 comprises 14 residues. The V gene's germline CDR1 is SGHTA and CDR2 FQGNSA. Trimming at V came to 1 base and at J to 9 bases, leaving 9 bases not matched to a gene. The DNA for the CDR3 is TGTGCCAGCAGCTTAGTAGCGGGTATATCATGGCAGTACTTC. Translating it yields CASSLVAGISWQYF.

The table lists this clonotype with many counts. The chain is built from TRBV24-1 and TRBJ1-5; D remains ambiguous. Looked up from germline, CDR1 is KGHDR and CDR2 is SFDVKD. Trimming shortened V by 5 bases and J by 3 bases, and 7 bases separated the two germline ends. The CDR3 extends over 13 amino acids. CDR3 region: CATSGSLNQPQHF. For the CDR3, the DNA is TGTGCCACCAGTGGCAGTCTCAATCAGCCCCAGCATTTT.

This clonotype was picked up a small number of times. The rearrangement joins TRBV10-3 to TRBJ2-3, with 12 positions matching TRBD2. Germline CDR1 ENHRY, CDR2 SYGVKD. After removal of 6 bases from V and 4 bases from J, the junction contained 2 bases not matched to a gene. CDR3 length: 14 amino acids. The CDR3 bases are TGTGCCATCAGGTCTAGCGGGAGGGCAGATACGCAGTATTTT. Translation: CAIRSSGRADTQYF.

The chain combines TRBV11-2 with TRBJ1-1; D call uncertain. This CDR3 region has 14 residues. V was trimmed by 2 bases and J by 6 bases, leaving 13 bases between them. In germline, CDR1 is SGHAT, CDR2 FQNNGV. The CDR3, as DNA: TGTGCCAGCAGCTTACTTACGGACGGCCCTGAAGCTTTCTTT. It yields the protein CASSLLTDGPEAFF.

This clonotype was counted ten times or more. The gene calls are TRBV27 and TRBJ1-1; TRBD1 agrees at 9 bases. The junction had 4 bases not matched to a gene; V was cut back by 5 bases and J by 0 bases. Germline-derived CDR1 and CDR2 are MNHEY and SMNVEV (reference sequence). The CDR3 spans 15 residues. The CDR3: CASSRGDRVNTEAFF. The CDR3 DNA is TGTGCCAGCAGTAGAGGGGACAGGGTGAACACTGAAGCTTTCTTT.